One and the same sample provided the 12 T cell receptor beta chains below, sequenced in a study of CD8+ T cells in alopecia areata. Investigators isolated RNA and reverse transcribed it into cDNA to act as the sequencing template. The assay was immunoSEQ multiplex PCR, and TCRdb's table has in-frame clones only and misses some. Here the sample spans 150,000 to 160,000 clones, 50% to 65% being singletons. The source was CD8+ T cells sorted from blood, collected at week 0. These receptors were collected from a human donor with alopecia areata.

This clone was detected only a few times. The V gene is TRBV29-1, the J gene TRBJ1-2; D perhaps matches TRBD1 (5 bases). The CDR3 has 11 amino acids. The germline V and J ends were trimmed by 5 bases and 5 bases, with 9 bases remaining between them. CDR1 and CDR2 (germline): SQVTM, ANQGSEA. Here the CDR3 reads CSVPEGYGYTF. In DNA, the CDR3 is TGCAGCGTTCCTGAGGGGTATGGCTACACCTTC.

The CDR3 region is CASSSRGGGADTQYF. The CDR3 DNA reads as TGTGCCAGCAGCTCGCGTGGCGGGGGGGCTGATACGCAGTATTTT. The chain couples TRBV7-8 to TRBJ2-3, with TRBD2 identical over 9 bases. Unmatched junction bases numbered 8, after V lost 4 bases and J lost 6 bases. The CDR3 runs to 15 residues. Germline V gene sequence: CDR1 SGHVS, CDR2 FQNEAQ.

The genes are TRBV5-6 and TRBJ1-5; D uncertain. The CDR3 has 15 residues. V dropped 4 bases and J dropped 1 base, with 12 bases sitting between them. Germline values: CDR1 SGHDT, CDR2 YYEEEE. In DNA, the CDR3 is TGTGCCAGCAGCCGCACAAGGGCAAGCAATCAGCCCCAGCATTTT. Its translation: CASSRTRASNQPQHF.

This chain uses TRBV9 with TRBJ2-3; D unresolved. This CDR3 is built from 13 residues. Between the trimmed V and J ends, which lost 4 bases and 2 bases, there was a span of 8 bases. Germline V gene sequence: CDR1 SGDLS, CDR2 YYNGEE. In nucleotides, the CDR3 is TGTGCCAGCAGCCCCGGCATCACAGATACGCAGTATTTT. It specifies CASSPGITDTQYF.

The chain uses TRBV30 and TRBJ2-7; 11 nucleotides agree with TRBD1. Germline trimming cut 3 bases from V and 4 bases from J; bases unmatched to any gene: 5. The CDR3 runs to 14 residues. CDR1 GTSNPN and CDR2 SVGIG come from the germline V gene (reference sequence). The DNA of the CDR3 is TGTGCCTGGAGCAGGGGGACAGGGGGATACGAGCAGTACTTC. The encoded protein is CAWSRGTGGYEQYF.

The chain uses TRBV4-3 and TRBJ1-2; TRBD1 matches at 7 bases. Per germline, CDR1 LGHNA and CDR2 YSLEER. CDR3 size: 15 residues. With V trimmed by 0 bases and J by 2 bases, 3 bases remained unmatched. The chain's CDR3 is CASSQDQGGNYGYTF. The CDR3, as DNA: TGCGCCAGCAGCCAAGATCAGGGGGGGAACTATGGCTACACCTTC.

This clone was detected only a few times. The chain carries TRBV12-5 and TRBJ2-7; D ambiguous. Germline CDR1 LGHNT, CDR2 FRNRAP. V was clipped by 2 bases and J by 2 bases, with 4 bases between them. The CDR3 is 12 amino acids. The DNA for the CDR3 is TGTGCTAGTGGTTTGCCTGCCTACGAGCAGTACTTC. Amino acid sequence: CASGLPAYEQYF. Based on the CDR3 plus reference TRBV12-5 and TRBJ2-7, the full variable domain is DARVTQTPRHKVTEMGQEVTMRCQPILGHNTVFWYRQTMMQGLELLAYFRNRAPLDDSGMPKDRFSAEMPDATLATLKIQPSEPRDSAVYFCASGLPAYEQYFGPGTRLTVT.

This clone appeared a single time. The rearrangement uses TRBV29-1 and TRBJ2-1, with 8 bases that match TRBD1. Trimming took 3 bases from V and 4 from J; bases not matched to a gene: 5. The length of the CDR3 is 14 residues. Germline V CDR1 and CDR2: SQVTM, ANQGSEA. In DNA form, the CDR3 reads TGCAGCGTTGACCCAGGGGGCCTTTACAATGAGCAGTTCTTC. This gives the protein CSVDPGGLYNEQFF.

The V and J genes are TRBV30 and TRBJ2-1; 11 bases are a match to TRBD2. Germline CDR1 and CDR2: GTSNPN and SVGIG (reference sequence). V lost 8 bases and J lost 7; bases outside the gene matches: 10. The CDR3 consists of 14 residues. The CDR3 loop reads CAAKTSGGLNEQFF. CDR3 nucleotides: TGTGCCGCAAAAACTAGCGGGGGTCTGAATGAGCAGTTCTTC.

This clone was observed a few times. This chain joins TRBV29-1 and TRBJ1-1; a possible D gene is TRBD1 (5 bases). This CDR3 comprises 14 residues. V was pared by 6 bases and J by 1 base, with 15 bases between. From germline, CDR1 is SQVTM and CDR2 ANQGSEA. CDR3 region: CSVSSGGTNTEAFF. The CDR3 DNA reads TGCAGCGTGTCCTCGGGGGGGACGAACACTGAAGCTTTCTTT. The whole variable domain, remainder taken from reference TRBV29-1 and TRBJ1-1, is SAVISQKPSRDICQRGTSLTIQCQVDSQVTMMFWYRQQPGQSLTLIATANQGSEATYESGFVIDKFPISRPNLTFSTLTVSNMSPEDSSIYLCSVSSGGTNTEAFFGQGTRLTVV.

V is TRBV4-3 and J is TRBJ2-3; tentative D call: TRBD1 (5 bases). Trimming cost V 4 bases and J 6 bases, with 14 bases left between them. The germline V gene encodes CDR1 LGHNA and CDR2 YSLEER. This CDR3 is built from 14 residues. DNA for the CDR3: TGCGCCAGCAGCCCCGGTGACAGTGCCGATACGCAGTATTTT. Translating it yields CASSPGDSADTQYF.

CDR3: CASSLRDTSNYGYTF. For the CDR3, the DNA is TGTGCCAGCAGCTTACGGGACACATCTAACTATGGCTACACCTTC. V usage is TRBV7-9 and J usage is TRBJ1-2, with a weak D call TRBD1 (6 bases). V lost 2 bases and J lost 0, with 10 bases in between. Germline assignment: CDR1 SEHNR and CDR2 FQNEAQ (reference sequence). The CDR3 covers 15 residues.